Each of the 25 T cell receptor beta chains below was sequenced from the same sample in a study of T cells in Graves' hyperthyroidism and ophthalmopathy (dated by TCRdb to between 2017 and 2020). Library generation was performed with multiplex PCR. The sequencing machine was an Illumina HiSeq 2000. The TCR beta CDR3 regions were amplified from RNA transcripts. A first-round RT-PCR of the TCR CDR3 used the HTBI primer set with the Qiagen OneStep RT-PCR kit. TCRdb took the public reads, trimmed them with fastp at Q25, ran MiXCR for clone calling and kept in-frame beta chains. Identical CDR3 proteins give one entry, which carries the most common genes and DNA. This sample gives roughly 300,000 distinct CDR3 sequences in total; approximately 14% of them show up just once. Around 24% of the sample is held by the ten biggest clonotypes. Sequenced material: blood. The receptors derive from a woman aged 30 to 39 with Graves' hyperthyroidism.

V and J are TRBV12-3 or TRBV12-4 and TRBJ1-1; D gene ambiguous. The V end lost 6 bases, the J end lost 7 bases, and 15 bases lay between the germline ends. The CDR3 consists of 13 residues. The CDR3 DNA reads as TGTGCCAGCAGCTATGACGGACTACTTGAAGCTTTCTTT. Translation: CASSYDGLLEAFF.

This clonotype showed up many times. This sequence joins TRBV15 and TRBJ1-1, with a tentative D call TRBD1 (5 bases). CDR3 length equals 12 residues. Germline CDR1 reads LNHNV; CDR2 reads YYDKDF (reference sequence). V was trimmed by 8 bases and J by 1 base, leaving 8 bases between them. The CDR3 nucleotides read TGTGCCACCGGGGGGAGGAACACTGAAGCTTTCTTT. Its translation: CATGGRNTEAFF. The full variable domain, in which reference TRBV15 and TRBJ1-1 provide the parts outside the CDR3, is DAMVIQNPRYQVTQFGKPVTLSCSQTLNHNVMYWYQQKSSQAPKLLFHYYDKDFNNEADTPDNFQSRRPNTSFCFLDIRSPGLGDTAMYLCATGGRNTEAFFGQGTRLTVV.

This clonotype was seen a handful of times. The chain joins TRBV7-4 to TRBJ2-1, with TRBD2 identical over 7 bases. The length of the CDR3 is 17 residues. Germline lookup yields CDR1 SGHVT and CDR2 SQSDAQ. The ends lost 5 bases at V and 0 bases at J; junction bases unmatched: 10. CDR3 sequence reads: CASSPKERDGSYNEQFF. In DNA form, the CDR3 reads TGTGCCAGCAGCCCCAAAGAGCGGGATGGCTCCTACAATGAGCAGTTCTTC.

The V and J genes are TRBV11-2 and TRBJ1-5; TRBD1 is a possible D gene (5 bases). This CDR3 has 14 amino acids. Germline V gene data show CDR1 as SGHAT and CDR2 as FQNNGV. V lost 5 bases to trimming and J lost 3 bases, with 11 bases between them. The CDR3 DNA sequence: TGTGCCAGCAGCACACTGGGGGTCAATCAGCCCCAGCATTTT. It codes for CASSTLGVNQPQHF.

This clonotype was found many times. CDR3: CASSLLDGGVYNEQFF. The CDR3 coding sequence is TGTGCCAGCAGTTTACTCGACGGCGGAGTCTACAATGAGCAGTTCTTC. This chain links TRBV28 with TRBJ2-1; D not certain. The CDR3 totals 16 residues. V shed 2 bases and J shed 3 bases, with 14 bases lying between them. CDR1 and CDR2 (germline): MDHEN, SYDVKM.

This clonotype was observed at least ten times. V gene TRBV27 combines with J gene TRBJ2-1; TRBD1 aligns across 11 bases. Germline CDR1 MNHEY, CDR2 SMNVEV (reference sequence). CDR3 length: 16 residues. V lost 4 bases to trimming and J lost 10 bases; unmatched junction nucleotides: 12. CDR3 residues: CASSSSGTGGLGEQFF. The CDR3 DNA reads TGTGCCAGCAGTTCTTCCGGGACAGGGGGATTAGGCGAGCAGTTCTTC.

In this sample, this clonotype turned up a few times. This chain connects TRBV7-9 to TRBJ2-3; D remains ambiguous. This CDR3 spans 14 amino acids. Trimming shortened V by 1 base and J by 5 bases, and 10 bases separated the two germline ends. Germline lookup yields CDR1 SEHNR and CDR2 FQNEAQ (reference sequence). As DNA, the CDR3 is TGTGCCAGCAGCTTAGACAAAAGTGGAGATACGCAGTATTTT. Protein product: CASSLDKSGDTQYF.

Note on this clonotype: A much larger clone lies one base from this, so it may be a read error. This chain links TRBV15 with TRBJ1-1; D is unclear. CDR1 LNHNV and CDR2 YYDKDF come from the germline V gene (reference sequence). CDR3 size: 13 residues. The CDR3 is CGTSNVADHKAFF. Here the CDR3 DNA reads TGTGGCACCAGCAACGTAGCGGACCATAAAGCTTTCTTT.

The rearrangement joins TRBV7-9 to TRBJ1-1; D may be TRBD1 (5 bases). This CDR3 comprises 15 residues. Trimming cost V 1 base and J 2 bases, with 11 bases left between them. Germline lookup yields CDR1 SEHNR and CDR2 FQNEAQ (reference sequence). In DNA, the CDR3 is TGTGCCAGCAGCTTAGGTGGGGGGGTAAACACTGAAGCTTTCTTT. Translated: CASSLGGGVNTEAFF.

This clonotype was counted at least ten times. This sequence joins TRBV9 and TRBJ2-1, with 8 bases fitting TRBD2. Germline lookup yields CDR1 SGDLS and CDR2 YYNGEE. This CDR3 is built from 15 residues. The J segment lost 5 bases and the V segment lost 0 bases, leaving 4 bases of the junction unmatched. CDR3 nucleotide sequence: TGTGCCAGCAGCGTAGAGGGGACTAGTCACAATGAGCAGTTCTTC. It is translated as CASSVEGTSHNEQFF.

Many counts were recorded for this clonotype. This chain joins TRBV2 and TRBJ2-1; 15 bases match TRBD2. The CDR3 loop spans 19 amino acids. The junction had 17 bases not matched to a gene; V was cut back by 5 bases and J by 9 bases. The V gene's germline CDR1 is SNHLY and CDR2 FYNNEI. The CDR3 coding sequence is TGTGCCAGCAGTCCCCCGGGACAGGGCGGACTAGCGGGAGGGGGTGAGCAGTTCTTC. It is translated as CASSPPGQGGLAGGGEQFF.

V is TRBV19 and J is TRBJ1-5; tentative D call: TRBD1 (6 bases). The CDR3 sequence is 13 residues long. V lost 6 bases to trimming and J lost 9 bases, with 15 bases between them. Germline values: CDR1 LNHDA, CDR2 SQIVND (reference sequence). As DNA, the CDR3 is TGTGCCAGTAGCACCGGGACATCAGGGCCCCAGCATTTT. This sequence encodes CASSTGTSGPQHF.

The chain recombines TRBV6-5 with TRBJ1-4; maybe TRBD1 (5 bases). V lost 7 bases and J lost 4, with 16 bases in between. The CDR3 is 15 amino acids. In germline, CDR1 is MNHEY, CDR2 SVGAGI. The chain's CDR3 is CASIIGGRRNEKLFF. The DNA for the CDR3 is TGTGCCAGCATTATCGGGGGACGGCGTAATGAAAAACTGTTTTTT.

This clonotype was seen more than once but under ten times. V and J are TRBV28 and TRBJ2-7; 7 nucleotides align to TRBD1. This CDR3 comprises 14 residues. Germline trimming cut 7 bases from V and 2 bases from J; bases unmatched to any gene: 8. Germline V gene data show CDR1 as MDHEN and CDR2 as SYDVKM. The CDR3 nucleotides read TGTGCCAGCACCTCGGGGACAGTCACCTACGAGCAGTACTTC. This encodes CASTSGTVTYEQYF.

This clonotype was counted at least ten times. The rearrangement uses TRBV7-8 and TRBJ2-7; TRBD2 is a possible D gene (6 bases). Trimming took 4 bases from V and 4 from J, leaving 20 bases between them. The CDR3 sequence is 16 residues long. Germline V gene lookup returns CDR1 SGHVS and CDR2 FQNEAQ. CDR3 sequence: CASSSLEGLAPYEQYF. The CDR3 DNA sequence: TGTGCCAGCAGCTCCCTGGAGGGGCTAGCGCCATACGAGCAGTACTTC.

The chain couples TRBV6-1 to TRBJ1-3; 7 bases map to TRBD1. J was trimmed by 0 bases and V by 6 bases; bases with no gene match: 20. Germline V gene data show CDR1 as MNHNS and CDR2 as SASEGT. There are 20 residues in the CDR3. The DNA for the CDR3 is TGTGCCAGCAGCGCATATATGTCGGGACAGATCTTCGGCTCTGGAAACACCATATATTTT. Translating it yields CASSAYMSGQIFGSGNTIYF.

Turning to this clonotype: This may come from a read error, since a much larger clone is one base off. The chain has TRBV28 and TRBJ1-2; TRBD1 is a possible D gene (5 bases). CDR1 MDHEN and CDR2 SYDVKM come from the germline V gene. Trimming left V 8 bases short and J 6 bases short, with 13 bases between. This CDR3 region has 12 residues. The CDR3 sequence: CASGGATDGYTF. CDR3 DNA: TGTGCCAGCGGTGGGGCTACGGATGGCTACACCTTC.

Many counts were recorded for this clonotype. CDR3 coding DNA: TGCGCCAGCAGCTTGACTAGCAGCACCGGGGAGCTGTTTTTT. It is translated as CASSLTSSTGELFF. The J gene is TRBJ2-2, the V gene TRBV5-1, with a weak D call TRBD2 (6 bases). The CDR3 is made up of 14 amino acids. The V and J ends lost 1 base and 4 bases respectively, with 8 bases between them. CDR1 and CDR2 (germline): SGHRS, YFSETQ.

The rearrangement links TRBV7-9 to TRBJ2-5; maybe TRBD1 (6 bases). The CDR3 sequence is 14 residues long. CDR1 and CDR2 (germline): SEHNR, FQNEAQ (reference sequence). Trimming stripped 3 bases from V and 4 bases from J, with 12 bases between. This chain's CDR3 is CASSLVGGAETQYF. DNA of the CDR3: TGTGCCAGCAGCTTGGTAGGGGGAGCAGAGACCCAGTACTTC.

CDR3 region: CAWSVGNIRRAEAFF. The CDR3 DNA is TGTGCCTGGAGTGTGGGGAATATCCGAAGGGCTGAAGCTTTCTTT. V is TRBV30 and J is TRBJ1-1; D not certain. The CDR3 has 15 amino acids. CDR1 is GTSNPN, CDR2 SVGIG, per germline (reference sequence). V gave up 0 bases and J gave up 6 bases, with 17 bases separating them. The variable domain in full, with the rest retrieved from reference TRBV30 and TRBJ1-1, is SQTIHQWPATLVQPVGSPLSLECTVEGTSNPNLYWYRQAAGRGLQLLFYSVGIGQISSEVPQNLSASRPQDRQFILSSKKLLLSDSGFYLCAWSVGNIRRAEAFFGQGTRLTVV.

The V and J genes are TRBV6-2 or TRBV6-3 and TRBJ1-1; 7 nucleotides align to TRBD1. Trimming at V came to 5 bases and at J to 1 base, leaving 7 bases not matched to a gene. The CDR3 is made up of 15 amino acids. Germline lookup yields CDR1 MNHEY and CDR2 SVGEGT. The CDR3 DNA is TGTGCCAGCAGTCTTAGACAGGGAGCGAACACTGAAGCTTTCTTT. It is translated as CASSLRQGANTEAFF.

The sample holds many counts of this clonotype. The chain is built from TRBV6-2 or TRBV6-3 and TRBJ1-1; D ambiguous. In germline, CDR1 is MNHEY, CDR2 SVGEGT. The CDR3 contains 15 residues. V shed 7 bases and J shed 0 bases, with 15 bases lying between them. CDR3 bases: TGTGCCAGCAAGCCGATCGGGGAGTTGAACACTGAAGCTTTCTTT. It is translated as CASKPIGELNTEAFF.

This clonotype was seen at least ten times. The chain couples TRBV20-1 to TRBJ2-7; 9 positions match TRBD2. This CDR3 region has 15 residues. The V gene end was trimmed by 6 bases and the J gene end by 4 bases; junction bases not matched to a gene: 13. Germline CDR1 is DFQATT and CDR2 is SNEGSKA (reference sequence). The CDR3 region has the DNA TGCAGTGCCGCCGTGTTTGGCGGGAGGGCGTACGAGCAGTACTTC. It translates to CSAAVFGGRAYEQYF.

The table lists this clonotype with many counts. This chain joins TRBV10-3 and TRBJ2-3, with D perhaps given as TRBD1 or TRBD2 (5 bases each). The CDR3 has 16 residues. V lost 0 bases to trimming and J lost 0 bases, with 10 bases between them. Germline values: CDR1 ENHRY, CDR2 SYGVKD. CDR3 DNA: TGTGCCATCAGTGAGTCACCGGGACCTAGCACAGATACGCAGTATTTT. Translated, it gives CAISESPGPSTDTQYF.

This clonotype was observed many times. The rearrangement links TRBV6-6 to TRBJ2-7; tentative D call: TRBD2 (6 bases). CDR1 and CDR2 from the germline V gene are MNHNY and SVGAGI (reference sequence). The V and J ends lost 2 bases and 4 bases respectively, with 15 bases between them. CDR3 length: 15 amino acids. CDR3: CASSYKWGGAYEQYF. The DNA of the CDR3 is TGTGCCAGCAGTTACAAGTGGGGAGGAGCTTACGAGCAGTACTTC.